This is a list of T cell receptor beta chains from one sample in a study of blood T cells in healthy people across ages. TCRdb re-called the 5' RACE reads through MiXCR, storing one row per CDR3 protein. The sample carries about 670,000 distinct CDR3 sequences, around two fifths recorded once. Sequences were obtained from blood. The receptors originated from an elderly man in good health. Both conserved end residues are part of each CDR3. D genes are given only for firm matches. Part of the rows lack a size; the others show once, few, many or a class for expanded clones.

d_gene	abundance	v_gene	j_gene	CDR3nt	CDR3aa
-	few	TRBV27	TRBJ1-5	TGTGCCAGCACTGGTATTTATAAGCCCCAGCATTTT	CASTGIYKPQHF
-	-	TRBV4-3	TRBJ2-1	TGCGCCAGCGGCCAAGATGGGGGGAGGACAGTGGGGCTCGGGTATGAGCAGTTCTTC	CASGQDGGRTVGLGYEQFF
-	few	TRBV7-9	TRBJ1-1	TGTGCCAGCAACGGCGGGGGGCGAGTGACTGAAGCTTTCTTT	CASNGGGRVTEAFF
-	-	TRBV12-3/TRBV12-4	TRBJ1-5	TGTGCCAGCAGCGCCGGGGGCCGAAACCAGCCCCAGCATTTT	CASSAGGRNQPQHF
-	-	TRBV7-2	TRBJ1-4	TGTGCCAGCAGCTTGGACACCCGTGCAACTAATGAAAAACTGTTTTTT	CASSLDTRATNEKLFF
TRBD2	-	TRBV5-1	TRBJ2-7	TGCGCCAGCAGCTCGGGACTAGCGGGAGAACACAATGAGCAGTACTTC	CASSSGLAGEHNEQYF
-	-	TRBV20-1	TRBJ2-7	TGCAGTGCTAGACAACAGGAGTACGAGCAGTACTTC	CSARQQEYEQYF
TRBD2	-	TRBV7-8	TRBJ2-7	TGTGCCAGCAGCTTAGTCGCTAGCGGAACCTACGAGCAGTACTTC	CASSLVASGTYEQYF
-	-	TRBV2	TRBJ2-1	TGTGCCAGCAGCCGACAAGGAACCCCCTACAATGAGCAGTTCTTC	CASSRQGTPYNEQFF
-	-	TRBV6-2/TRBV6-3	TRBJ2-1	TGTGCCAGCAGTTTAGGGAATAAGGGTGAGCAGTTCTTC	CASSLGNKGEQFF
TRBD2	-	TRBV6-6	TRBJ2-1	TGTGCCAGCAGTTCACAAGGGACTAGCGGGACCTATGAGCAGTTCTTC	CASSSQGTSGTYEQFF
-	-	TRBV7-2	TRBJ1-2	TGTGCCAGCAGCTTAGAGGCAGGAGACTATGGCTACACCTTC	CASSLEAGDYGYTF
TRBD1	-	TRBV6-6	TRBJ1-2	TGTGCCAGCAGTTCCCTCCGGACAGGGCTCTATGGCTACACCTTC	CASSSLRTGLYGYTF
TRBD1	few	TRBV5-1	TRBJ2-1	TGCGCCAGCAGCTTGGGAGACAGGGCTAATGAGCAGTTCTTC	CASSLGDRANEQFF
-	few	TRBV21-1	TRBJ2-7	TGTGCCAGCAGGAAAAAGCCCAGGACTAGTCTAAGTCCCGAGCAGTACTTC	CASRKKPRTSLSPEQYF
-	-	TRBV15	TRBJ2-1	TGTGCCACCAGCAGAGTAGCGTCCATAGGGAATGAGCAGTTCTTC	CATSRVASIGNEQFF
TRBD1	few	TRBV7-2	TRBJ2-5	TGTGCCAGCAGCTTCAGCTCGCCGGGACAGGGGGCAGAGACCCAGTACTTC	CASSFSSPGQGAETQYF
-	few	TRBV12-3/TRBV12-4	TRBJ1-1	TGTGCCAGCAGTTTCGGAACCGGTGAAGCTTTCTTT	CASSFGTGEAFF
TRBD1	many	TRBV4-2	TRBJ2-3	TGTGCCAGCAGCCCAGCGGACAGGTCAAGTTTCACAGATACGCAGTATTTT	CASSPADRSSFTDTQYF
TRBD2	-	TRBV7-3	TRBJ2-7	TGTGCCAGCAGCCCTCAGGACAGGGGACTAGCGGGATTACACGAGCAGTACTTC	CASSPQDRGLAGLHEQYF
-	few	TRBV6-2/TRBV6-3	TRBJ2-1	TGTGCTAGCAGTGCAGACTCCAATGAGCAGTTCTTC	CASSADSNEQFF
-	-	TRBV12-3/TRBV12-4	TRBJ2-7	TGTGCCAGCAGTTTAAGGAGGAGCCTCTACGAGCAGTACTTC	CASSLRRSLYEQYF
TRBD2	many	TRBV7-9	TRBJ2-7	TGTGCCAGCAGCTCCACAGGGACTAGCGGGAGCTACGAGCAGTACTTC	CASSSTGTSGSYEQYF
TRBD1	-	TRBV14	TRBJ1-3	TGTGCCAGCAGCCAAGAATTTCCGCGCCCAGGACAGGGCACCCATGGAAACACCATATATTTT	CASSQEFPRPGQGTHGNTIYF
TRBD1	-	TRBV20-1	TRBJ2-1	TGCAGTGCCAGAGGGGACAGGTGGGGCAATGAGCAGTTCTTC	CSARGDRWGNEQFF
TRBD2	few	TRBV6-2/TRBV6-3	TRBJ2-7	TGTGCCAGCAGAAGTAAGCGGGGGGACCCCTACAATGAGCAGTACTTC	CASRSKRGDPYNEQYF
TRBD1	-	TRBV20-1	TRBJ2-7	TGCAGTGCTAGTACAGGGGCTTTCTCCTACGAGCAGTACTTC	CSASTGAFSYEQYF
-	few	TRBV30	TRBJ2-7	TGTGCCTGGGGCCACACCGAGCAGTACTTC	CAWGHTEQYF
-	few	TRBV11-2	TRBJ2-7	TGTGCCAGCAGCCTCGACACGTTTAGCTCCTACGAGCAGTACTTC	CASSLDTFSSYEQYF
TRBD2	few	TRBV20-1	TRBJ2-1	TGCAGTGTAGGGAAGGGACTAGCGGGAGCAAATGAGCAGTTCTTC	CSVGKGLAGANEQFF
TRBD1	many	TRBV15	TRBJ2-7	TGTGCCACCAAGACGGACAGGGGTTACGAGCAGTACTTC	CATKTDRGYEQYF
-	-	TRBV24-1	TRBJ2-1	TGTGCCACCAGTGGCCCGGACGGGAATGAGCAGTTCTTC	CATSGPDGNEQFF
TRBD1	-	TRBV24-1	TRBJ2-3	TGTGCCACCAGCGACCCCCCGGGACAGGGGGCCGGAGATACGCAGTATTTT	CATSDPPGQGAGDTQYF
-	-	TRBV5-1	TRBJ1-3	TGCGCCAGCAGCTACGGACGGGATCACTCTGGAAACACCATATATTTT	CASSYGRDHSGNTIYF
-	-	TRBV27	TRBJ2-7	TGTGCCAGCAGTTCACGGGCGTCAGGTTACGAGCAGTACTTC	CASSSRASGYEQYF
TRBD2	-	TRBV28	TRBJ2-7	TGTGCCAGCAGTTTTCTACTAGCGGGGAGCCCCTACGAGCAGTACTTC	CASSFLLAGSPYEQYF
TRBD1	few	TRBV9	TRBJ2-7	TGTGCCAGCAGCGGGACAGGTAATTCCTACGAGCAGTACTTC	CASSGTGNSYEQYF
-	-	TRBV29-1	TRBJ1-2	TGCAGCGTTACCTCAAATGTTGTAGCTGGTTACACCTTC	CSVTSNVVAGYTF
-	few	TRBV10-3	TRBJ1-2	TGTGCCATCAGTGAACCCCTACAGGGCGCTAACTATGGCTACACCTTC	CAISEPLQGANYGYTF
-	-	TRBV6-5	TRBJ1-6	TGTGCCAGCAGTTACTTGCAGGGTCCCGTCGATAATTCACCCCTCCACTTT	CASSYLQGPVDNSPLHF
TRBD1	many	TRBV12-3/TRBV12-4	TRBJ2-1	TGTGCCAGCAGCCCTAACCATCCGGGACAGGGAGAGTTCTTC	CASSPNHPGQGEFF
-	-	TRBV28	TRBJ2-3	TGTGCCACCTCACCCTCCTCGGCGGGCCGTGTAGATACGCAGTATTTT	CATSPSSAGRVDTQYF
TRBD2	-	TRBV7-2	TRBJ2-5	TGTGCCAGCAGCCAAGAGCGGGGACAAGAGACCCAGTACTTC	CASSQERGQETQYF
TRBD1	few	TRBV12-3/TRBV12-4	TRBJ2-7	TGTGCCAGCAGCAGGGACAGGGGCTTAATCTACGAGCAGTACTTC	CASSRDRGLIYEQYF
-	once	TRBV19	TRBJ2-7	TGTGCCAGTAGTGCACGGGCCAGACCCTACGAGCAGTACTTC	CASSARARPYEQYF
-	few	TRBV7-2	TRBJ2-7	TGTGCCAGCAGCTTATCTTTGCAGGGGGGCTACGAGCAGTACTTC	CASSLSLQGGYEQYF
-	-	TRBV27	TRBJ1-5	TGTGCCAGCAGTTTATCTTGGGGCAGAAAGGAACAGCCCCAGCATTTT	CASSLSWGRKEQPQHF
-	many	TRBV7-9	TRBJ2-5	TGTGCCAGCAGCCCCTATGGGGCCCCCGGGACCCAGTACTTC	CASSPYGAPGTQYF
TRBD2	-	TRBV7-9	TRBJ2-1	TGTGCCAGCAGCTTATCACTAGCGGGGTCCTACAATGAGCAGTTCTTC	CASSLSLAGSYNEQFF
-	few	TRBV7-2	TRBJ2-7	TGTGCCAGCAGCCGTGATAGCGCCACGTTAGTCGAGCAGTACTTC	CASSRDSATLVEQYF
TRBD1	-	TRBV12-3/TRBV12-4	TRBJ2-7	TGTGCCAGCATCCCCCGGACAGGAGCCTACGAGCAGTACTTC	CASIPRTGAYEQYF
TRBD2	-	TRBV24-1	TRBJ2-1	TGTGCCACCAGTGCATCAGCGGGAGGGCCTGGTGAGCAGTTCTTC	CATSASAGGPGEQFF
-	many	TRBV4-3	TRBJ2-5	TGCGCCAGCAGCCAAGTCGCTAGCAGCCAAGAGACCCAGTACTTC	CASSQVASSQETQYF
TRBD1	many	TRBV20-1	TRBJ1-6	TGCAGTGCTGCCCCGGACAGGGAACCTAGTTCACCCCTCCACTTT	CSAAPDREPSSPLHF
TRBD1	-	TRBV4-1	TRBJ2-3	TGCGCCAGCAGCCTGGGACAGGGAGTACCAGATACGCAGTATTTT	CASSLGQGVPDTQYF
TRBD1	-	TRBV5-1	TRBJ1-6	TGCGCCAGCAGCTTGGAACAGGGGGCTCGCTCCCTCCACTTT	CASSLEQGARSLHF
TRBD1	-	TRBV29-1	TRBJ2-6	TGCAGCGTTGGGGGACAGGGGAAAGGGGCCAACGTCCTGACTTTC	CSVGGQGKGANVLTF
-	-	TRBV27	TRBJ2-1	TGTGCCAGCAGTTTATCCGTAGGGGGAGGGCCGGGTGAGCAGTTCTTC	CASSLSVGGGPGEQFF